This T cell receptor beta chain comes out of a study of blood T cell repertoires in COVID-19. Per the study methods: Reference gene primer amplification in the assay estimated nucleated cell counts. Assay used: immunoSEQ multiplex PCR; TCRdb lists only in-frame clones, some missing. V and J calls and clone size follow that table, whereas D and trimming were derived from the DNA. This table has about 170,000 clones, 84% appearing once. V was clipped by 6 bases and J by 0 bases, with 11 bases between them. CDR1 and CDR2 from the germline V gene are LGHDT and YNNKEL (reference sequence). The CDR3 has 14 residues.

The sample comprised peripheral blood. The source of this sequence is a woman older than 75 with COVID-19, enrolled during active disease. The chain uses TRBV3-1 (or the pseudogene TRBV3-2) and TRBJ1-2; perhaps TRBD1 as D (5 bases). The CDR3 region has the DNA TGTGCCAGCAGGGGGACTGGGTCTAACTATGGCTACACCTTC. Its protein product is CASRGTGSNYGYTF.